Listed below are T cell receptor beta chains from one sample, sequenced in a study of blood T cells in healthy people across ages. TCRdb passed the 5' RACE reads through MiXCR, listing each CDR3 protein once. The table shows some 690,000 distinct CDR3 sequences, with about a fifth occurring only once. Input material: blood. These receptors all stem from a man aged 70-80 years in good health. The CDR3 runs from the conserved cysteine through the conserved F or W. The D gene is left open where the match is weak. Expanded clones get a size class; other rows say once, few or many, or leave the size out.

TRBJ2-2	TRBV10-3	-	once	CAIRGTKQVGELFF	TGTGCCATCAGGGGGACAAAGCAAGTCGGGGAGCTGTTTTTT
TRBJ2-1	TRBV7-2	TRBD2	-	CASSLMVGGTLSQFF	TGTGCCAGCAGCTTAATGGTCGGGGGGACCCTGTCGCAGTTCTTC
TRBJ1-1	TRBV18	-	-	CASSLFTTAGMNTEAFF	TGTGCCAGCTCACTATTTACCACGGCGGGCATGAACACTGAAGCTTTCTTT
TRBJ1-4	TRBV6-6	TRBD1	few	CASRSTGDGEKLFF	TGTGCCAGCAGATCCACAGGGGACGGAGAAAAACTGTTTTTT
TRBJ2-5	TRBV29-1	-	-	CSVENMWGETQYF	TGCAGCGTTGAAAACATGTGGGGGGAGACCCAGTACTTC
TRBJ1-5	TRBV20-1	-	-	CSARVTVGNQPQHF	TGCAGTGCTAGGGTGACGGTTGGCAATCAGCCCCAGCATTTT
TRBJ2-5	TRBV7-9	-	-	CASSSPLGIETQYF	TGTGCCAGCAGCTCCCCCCTGGGGATAGAGACCCAGTACTTC
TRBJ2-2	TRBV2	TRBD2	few	CASRNRLAPNTGELFF	TGTGCCAGCAGAAACCGACTAGCGCCTAACACCGGGGAGCTGTTTTTT
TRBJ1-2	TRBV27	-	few	CASSFSSSGDGYTF	TGTGCCAGCAGTTTCTCATCCTCAGGGGATGGCTACACCTTC
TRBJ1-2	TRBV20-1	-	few	CSASSGTIYGYTF	TGCAGTGCTAGCAGCGGGACAATCTATGGCTACACCTTC
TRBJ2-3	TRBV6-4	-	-	CASSSGAAHTDTQYF	TGTGCCAGCAGTTCCGGGGCGGCCCACACAGATACGCAGTATTTT
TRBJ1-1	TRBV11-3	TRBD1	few	CASSLVTGVITEAFF	TGTGCCAGCAGCTTGGTTACAGGGGTTATTACTGAAGCTTTCTTT
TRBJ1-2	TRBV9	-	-	CASSHRVGGYTF	TGTGCCAGCAGTCACAGGGTGGGAGGCTACACCTTC
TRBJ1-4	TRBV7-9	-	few	CASSLIGGQPTNEKLFF	TGTGCCAGCAGCCTCATCGGGGGGCAGCCAACTAATGAAAAACTGTTTTTT
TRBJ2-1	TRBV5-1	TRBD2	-	CASSFGGTSGSNEQFF	TGCGCCAGCAGCTTTGGGGGGACTAGCGGTTCCAATGAGCAGTTCTTC
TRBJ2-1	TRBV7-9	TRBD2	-	CASSLDVGLAGPSYNEQFF	TGTGCCAGCAGCTTAGATGTGGGACTAGCGGGCCCCTCCTACAATGAGCAGTTCTTC
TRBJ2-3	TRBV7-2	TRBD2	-	CASSYLRGADTQYF	TGTGCCAGCAGCTACCTCCGGGGGGCAGATACGCAGTATTTT
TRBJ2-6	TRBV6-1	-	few	CASSDLYSGANVLTF	TGTGCCAGCAGTGATTTGTACTCTGGGGCCAACGTCCTGACTTTC
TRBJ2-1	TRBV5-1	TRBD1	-	CASSSPGQGPYNEQFF	TGCGCCAGCAGCTCACCGGGACAGGGGCCTTACAATGAGCAGTTCTTC
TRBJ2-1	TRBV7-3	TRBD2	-	CASSLTVAGGYSYNEQFF	TGTGCCAGCAGCTTAACGGTAGCGGGAGGGTACTCCTACAATGAGCAGTTCTTC
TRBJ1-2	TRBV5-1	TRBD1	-	CASSSRTGMSLDGYTF	TGCGCCAGCAGCTCCCGGACAGGGATGAGCTTGGATGGCTACACCTTC
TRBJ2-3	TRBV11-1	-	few	CASSLIPPDTQYF	TGTGCCAGCAGCTTAATCCCCCCAGATACGCAGTATTTT
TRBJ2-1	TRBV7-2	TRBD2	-	CASSLELAGGDEQFF	TGTGCCAGCAGCTTAGAACTAGCGGGAGGCGATGAGCAGTTCTTC
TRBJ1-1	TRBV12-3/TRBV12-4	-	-	CASSLYRAFF	TGTGCCAGCAGTTTGTATAGAGCTTTCTTT
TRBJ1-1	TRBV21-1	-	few	CASSKSVSFGVAEAFF	TGTGCCAGCAGCAAATCTGTCTCCTTTGGAGTGGCTGAAGCTTTCTTT
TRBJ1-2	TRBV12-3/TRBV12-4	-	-	CASSLGISGSSGYTF	TGTGCCAGCAGTTTAGGAATATCAGGTAGTTCCGGCTACACCTTC
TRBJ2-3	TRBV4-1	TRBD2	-	CASSQETSGGPTSSTDTQYF	TGCGCCAGCAGCCAAGAAACCAGCGGGGGGCCAACTTCTAGCACAGATACGCAGTATTTT
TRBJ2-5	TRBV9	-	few	CASSVGGNSQETQYF	TGTGCCAGCAGCGTAGGAGGTAATAGCCAAGAGACCCAGTACTTC
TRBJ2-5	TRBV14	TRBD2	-	CASSPRLAGGLSARETQYF	TGTGCCAGCAGCCCTCGACTAGCGGGGGGGCTTTCCGCACGAGAGACCCAGTACTTC
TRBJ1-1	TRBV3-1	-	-	CASSQDDSIQDEAFF	TGTGCCAGCAGCCAAGACGACAGTATCCAAGATGAAGCTTTCTTT
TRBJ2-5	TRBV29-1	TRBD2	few	CSVEPGLAGGQETQYF	TGCAGCGTTGAACCGGGACTAGCGGGGGGTCAAGAGACCCAGTACTTC
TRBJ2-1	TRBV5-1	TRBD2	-	CASSSLAGGPRNEQFF	TGCGCCAGCAGCTCACTAGCGGGGGGGCCTAGGAATGAGCAGTTCTTC
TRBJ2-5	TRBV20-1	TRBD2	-	CSASISGTKETQYF	TGCAGTGCTAGTATCAGCGGGACCAAAGAGACCCAGTACTTC
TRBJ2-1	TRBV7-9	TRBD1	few	CASSFRDRVQAEQFF	TGTGCCAGCAGCTTTAGAGACAGGGTGCAGGCTGAGCAGTTCTTC
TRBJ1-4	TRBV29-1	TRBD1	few	CSATTGGANEKLFF	TGCAGCGCCACAACAGGGGGAGCTAATGAAAAACTGTTTTTT
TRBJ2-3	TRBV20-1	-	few	CSAATRDTQYF	TGCAGTGCTGCAACTAGAGATACGCAGTATTTT
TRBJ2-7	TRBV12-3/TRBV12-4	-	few	CASSLVGPYEQYF	TGTGCCAGCAGTTTAGTCGGGCCGTACGAGCAGTACTTC
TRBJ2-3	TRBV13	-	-	CASSQHAGGARRDTQYF	TGTGCCAGCAGCCAACACGCAGGAGGGGCCCGCAGAGATACGCAGTATTTT
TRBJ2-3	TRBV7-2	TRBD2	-	CASSSLAGPDTQYF	TGTGCCAGCAGCTCTCTAGCGGGACCAGATACGCAGTATTTT
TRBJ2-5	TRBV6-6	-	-	CASRVGMVQYF	TGTGCCAGCAGGGTAGGAATGGTCCAGTACTTC
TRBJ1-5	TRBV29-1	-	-	CSPREGRYQPQHF	TGCAGTCCCCGGGAGGGGAGGTATCAGCCCCAGCATTTT
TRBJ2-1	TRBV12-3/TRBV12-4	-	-	CASRDWSSYNEQFF	TGTGCCAGCAGGGACTGGAGCTCCTACAATGAGCAGTTCTTC
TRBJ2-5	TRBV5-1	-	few	CASSLTTGEETQYF	TGCGCCAGCAGCCTGACGACCGGGGAGGAGACCCAGTACTTC
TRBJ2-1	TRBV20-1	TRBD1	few	CSALPGQGRNEQFF	TGCAGTGCCTTACCGGGACAGGGTAGGAATGAGCAGTTCTTC
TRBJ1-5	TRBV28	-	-	CAIQGGFSNQPQHF	TGTGCCATTCAGGGAGGCTTCAGCAATCAGCCCCAGCATTTT
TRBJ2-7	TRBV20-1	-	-	CSARSWGAYEQYF	TGCAGTGCTAGAAGTTGGGGGGCCTACGAGCAGTACTTC
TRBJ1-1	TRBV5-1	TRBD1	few	CASSLVDRDGAEAFF	TGCGCCAGCAGCTTGGTGGACAGGGACGGCGCTGAAGCTTTCTTT
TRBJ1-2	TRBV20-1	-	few	CSASPGYGYTF	TGCAGTGCTAGCCCCGGGTATGGCTACACCTTC
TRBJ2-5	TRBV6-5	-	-	CASSRTWGLQETQYF	TGTGCCAGCTCAAGGACGTGGGGACTTCAAGAGACCCAGTACTTC
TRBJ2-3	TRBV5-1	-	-	CASSRTDSTDTQYF	TGCGCCAGCAGCCGGACAGACAGCACAGATACGCAGTATTTT
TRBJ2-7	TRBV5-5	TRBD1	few	CASSTRQGQYF	TGTGCCAGCAGCACGAGACAGGGCCAGTACTTC
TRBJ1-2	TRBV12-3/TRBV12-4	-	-	CASSLAGAGYTF	TGTGCCAGCAGTTTAGCGGGAGCTGGCTACACCTTC
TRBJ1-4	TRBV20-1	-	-	CSAERGQREEKLFF	TGCAGTGCGGAAAGAGGACAGAGAGAAGAAAAACTGTTTTTT
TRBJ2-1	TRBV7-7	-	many	CASSLAQWAEQFF	TGTGCCAGCAGCTTAGCTCAATGGGCTGAGCAGTTCTTC
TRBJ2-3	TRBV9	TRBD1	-	CASSVGTGAADTQYF	TGTGCCAGCAGCGTAGGGACAGGGGCGGCAGATACGCAGTATTTT
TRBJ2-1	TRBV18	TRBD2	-	CASSRTSGSTHYNEQFF	TGTGCCAGCTCTCGGACTAGCGGGAGCACCCATTACAATGAGCAGTTCTTC
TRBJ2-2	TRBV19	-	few	CASSILTGELFF	TGTGCCAGTAGTATACTGACCGGGGAGCTGTTTTTT
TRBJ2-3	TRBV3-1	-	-	CASSLGHGTDTQYF	TGTGCCAGCAGCCTAGGACACGGAACAGATACGCAGTATTTT
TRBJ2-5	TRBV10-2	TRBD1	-	CATKDRVGETQYF	TGCGCCACCAAGGACAGGGTCGGAGAGACCCAGTACTTC